The 5 T cell receptor beta chains listed next were all sequenced from one sample in a study of shared clonotypes between healthy human individuals. TCRdb's copy holds only in-frame clones and misses some; the assay was immunoSEQ multiplex PCR. This table has about 1 million clones, about 75% appearing once. The source material was memory CD4+ T cells sorted from blood. Regarding subset: CD45RA-negative fraction. The source is a young man in good health.

Points on this clone: Other nucleotide sequences from this sample produce the same CDR3. The genes are TRBV7-6 and TRBJ2-1, with 8 nucleotides matching TRBD2. V lost 5 bases, J lost 3 bases, and 9 bases stayed unmatched. From germline, CDR1 is SGHVS and CDR2 FNYEAQ. CDR3 length: 16 residues. CDR3 in amino acids: CASSPTGTSGYNEQFF. CDR3 nucleotides: TGTGCCAGCAGCCCCACCGGGACTAGTGGCTACAATGAGCAGTTCTTC.

Concerning this clone itself: Other nucleotide sequences in the sample specify the same CDR3. The chain has TRBV19 and TRBJ1-5, with 10 bases fitting TRBD1. The CDR3 runs 14 residues. Trimming removed 5 bases from V and 3 bases from J; junction bases left unmatched: 1. CDR1 LNHDA and CDR2 SQIVND come from the germline V gene (reference sequence). The CDR3 loop reads CASSGTGANQPQHF. CDR3 in DNA: TGTGCCAGTAGTGGGACAGGGGCCAATCAGCCCCAGCATTTT.

The genes are TRBV5-1 and TRBJ2-1; D is uncertain. Germline V gene data show CDR1 as SGHRS and CDR2 as YFSETQ. The CDR3 has 12 residues. V lost 3 bases, J lost 8 bases, and 9 bases lay in between. CDR3 sequence: CASSSTGDEQFF. In DNA form, the CDR3 reads TGCGCCAGCAGCTCTACCGGCGATGAGCAGTTCTTC.

This clone has a count of ten or more. This chain uses TRBV5-1 with TRBJ1-4, with TRBD1 as a possible D gene (6 bases). Germline loops: CDR1 SGHRS, CDR2 YFSETQ. The CDR3 has 15 amino acids. V gave up 4 bases and J gave up 2 bases, with 12 bases separating them. This CDR3 is CASSPTGWTNEKLFF. CDR3 nucleotide sequence: TGCGCCAGCAGCCCTACAGGGTGGACTAATGAAAAACTGTTTTTT.

Concerning this clone: This same CDR3 is encoded by further DNA sequences in the sample. This chain links TRBV18 with TRBJ2-7, with 9 bases matching TRBD1. CDR3 length equals 15 residues. In germline, CDR1 is KGHSH, CDR2 LQKENI. The ends lost 3 bases at V and 3 bases at J; junction bases unmatched: 6. CDR3 residues: CASSPAGQGGYEQYF. For the CDR3, the DNA is TGTGCCAGCTCACCGGCGGGACAGGGAGGCTACGAGCAGTACTTC.